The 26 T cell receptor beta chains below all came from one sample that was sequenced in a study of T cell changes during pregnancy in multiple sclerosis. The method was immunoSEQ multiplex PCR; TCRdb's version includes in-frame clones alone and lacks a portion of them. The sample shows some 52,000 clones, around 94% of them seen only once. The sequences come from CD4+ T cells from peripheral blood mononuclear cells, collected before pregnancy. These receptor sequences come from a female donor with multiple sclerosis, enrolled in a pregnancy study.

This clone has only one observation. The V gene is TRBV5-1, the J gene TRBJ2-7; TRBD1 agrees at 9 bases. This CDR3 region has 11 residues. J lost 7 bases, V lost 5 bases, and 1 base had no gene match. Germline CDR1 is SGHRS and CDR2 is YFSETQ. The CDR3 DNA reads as TGCGCCAGCAGGACAGGGGGTGAGCAGTACTTC. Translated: CASRTGGEQYF.

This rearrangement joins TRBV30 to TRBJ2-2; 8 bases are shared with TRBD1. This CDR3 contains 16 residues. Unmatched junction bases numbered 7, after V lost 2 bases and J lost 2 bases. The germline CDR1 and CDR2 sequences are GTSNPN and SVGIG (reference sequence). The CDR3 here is CAWSLPTGANTGELFF. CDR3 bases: TGTGCCTGGAGTCTTCCGACAGGGGCTAACACCGGGGAGCTGTTTTTT.

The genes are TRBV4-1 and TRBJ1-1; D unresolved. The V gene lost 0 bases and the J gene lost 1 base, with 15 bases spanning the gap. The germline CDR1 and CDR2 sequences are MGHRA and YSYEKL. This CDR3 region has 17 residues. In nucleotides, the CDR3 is TGCGCCAGCAGCCAAGAAAGGGTGGGCGGGCAGAACACTGAAGCTTTCTTT. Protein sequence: CASSQERVGGQNTEAFF.

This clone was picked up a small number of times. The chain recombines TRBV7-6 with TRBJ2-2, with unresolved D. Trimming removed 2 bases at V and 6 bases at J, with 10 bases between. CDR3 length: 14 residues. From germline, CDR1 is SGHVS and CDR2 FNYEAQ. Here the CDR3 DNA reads TGTGCCAGCAGCTTAACCCCGGTGGCCGGGGAGCTGTTTTTT. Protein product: CASSLTPVAGELFF.

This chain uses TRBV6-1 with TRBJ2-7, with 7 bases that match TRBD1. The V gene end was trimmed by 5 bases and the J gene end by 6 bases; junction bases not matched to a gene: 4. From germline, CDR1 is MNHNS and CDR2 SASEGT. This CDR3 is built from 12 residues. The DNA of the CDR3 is TGTGCCAGCAGTCACAGGGGAAGCGAGCAGTACTTC. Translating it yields CASSHRGSEQYF.

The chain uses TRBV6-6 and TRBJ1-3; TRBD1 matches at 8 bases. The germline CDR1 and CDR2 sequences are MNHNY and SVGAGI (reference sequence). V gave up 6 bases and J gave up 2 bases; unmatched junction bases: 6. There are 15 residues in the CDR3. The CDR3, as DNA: TGTGCCAGCAGGCACGACAGGGGCGCTGGAAACACCATATATTTT. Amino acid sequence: CASRHDRGAGNTIYF.

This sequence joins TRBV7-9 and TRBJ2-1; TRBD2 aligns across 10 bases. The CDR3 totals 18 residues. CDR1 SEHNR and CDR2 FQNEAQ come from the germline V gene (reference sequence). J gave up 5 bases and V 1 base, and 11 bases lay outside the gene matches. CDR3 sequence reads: CASSLVGGLAGVNNEQFF. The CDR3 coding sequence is TGTGCCAGCAGCTTAGTGGGTGGGCTAGCGGGAGTTAACAATGAGCAGTTCTTC.

The CDR3 sequence is CASSPELFGYTF. CDR3 DNA: TGTGCCAGCTCACCAGAACTTTTTGGCTACACCTTC. V and J are TRBV18 and TRBJ1-2; no firm D call. Germline-derived CDR1 and CDR2 are KGHSH and LQKENI. The CDR3 has 12 amino acids. The germline V and J ends were trimmed by 2 bases and 7 bases, with 8 bases remaining between them.

In DNA, the CDR3 is TGTGCCAGCAGTTTTCAGGGAAGCCAGCAGTACTTC. Its protein product is CASSFQGSQQYF. The chain employs TRBV27 and TRBJ2-7, with a tentative D call TRBD1 (5 bases). V lost 3 bases and J lost 8, with 11 bases in between. The CDR3 runs to 12 residues. Germline CDR1 MNHEY, CDR2 SMNVEV (reference sequence).

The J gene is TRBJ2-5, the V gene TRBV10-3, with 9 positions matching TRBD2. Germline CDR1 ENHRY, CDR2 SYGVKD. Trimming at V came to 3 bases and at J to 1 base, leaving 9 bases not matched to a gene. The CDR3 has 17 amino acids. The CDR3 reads CAISDPLAGSSQETQYF. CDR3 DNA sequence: TGTGCCATCAGTGACCCTCTAGCGGGAAGCTCCCAAGAGACCCAGTACTTC.

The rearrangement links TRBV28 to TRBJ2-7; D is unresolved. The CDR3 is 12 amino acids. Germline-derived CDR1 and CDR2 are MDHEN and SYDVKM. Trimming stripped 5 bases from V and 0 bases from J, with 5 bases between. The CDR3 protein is CASSRFSYEQYF. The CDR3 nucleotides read TGTGCCAGCAGTCGGTTCTCCTACGAGCAGTACTTC.

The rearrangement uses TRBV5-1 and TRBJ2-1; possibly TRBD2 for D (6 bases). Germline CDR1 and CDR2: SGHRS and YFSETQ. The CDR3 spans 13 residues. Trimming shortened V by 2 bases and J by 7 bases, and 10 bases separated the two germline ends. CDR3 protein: CASSFREWNEQFF. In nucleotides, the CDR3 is TGCGCCAGCAGCTTTCGGGAGTGGAATGAGCAGTTCTTC.

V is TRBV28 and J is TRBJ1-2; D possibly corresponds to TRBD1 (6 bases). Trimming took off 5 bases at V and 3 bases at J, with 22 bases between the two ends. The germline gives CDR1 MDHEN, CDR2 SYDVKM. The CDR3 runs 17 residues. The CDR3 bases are TGTGCCAGCAGTACCATCGGGGGGCCTACTTCTGACTATGGCTACACCTTC. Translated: CASSTIGGPTSDYGYTF.

CDR3 sequence reads: CASSARLAGGSGANVLTF. As DNA, the CDR3 is TGTGCCAGCAGTGCAAGACTAGCGGGAGGGTCTGGGGCCAACGTCCTGACTTTC. This chain uses TRBV6-1 with TRBJ2-6; 14 bases are shared with TRBD2. V was pared by 4 bases and J by 1 base, with 3 bases of the junction left unmatched. Germline assignment: CDR1 MNHNS and CDR2 SASEGT. CDR3 length equals 18 residues.

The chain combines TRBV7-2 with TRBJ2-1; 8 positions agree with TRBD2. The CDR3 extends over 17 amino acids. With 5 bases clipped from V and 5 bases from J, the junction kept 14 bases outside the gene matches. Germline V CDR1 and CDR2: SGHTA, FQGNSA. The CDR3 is CASSPALAGTSNNEQFF. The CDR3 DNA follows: TGTGCCAGCAGCCCCGCGTTAGCGGGAACCTCGAACAATGAGCAGTTCTTC.

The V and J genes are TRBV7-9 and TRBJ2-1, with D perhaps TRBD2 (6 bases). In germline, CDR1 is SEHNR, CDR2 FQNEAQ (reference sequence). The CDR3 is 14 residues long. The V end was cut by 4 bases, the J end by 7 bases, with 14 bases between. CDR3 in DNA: TGTGCCAGCAGCTCGGGACTCTACGAGAATGAGCAGTTCTTC. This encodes CASSSGLYENEQFF.

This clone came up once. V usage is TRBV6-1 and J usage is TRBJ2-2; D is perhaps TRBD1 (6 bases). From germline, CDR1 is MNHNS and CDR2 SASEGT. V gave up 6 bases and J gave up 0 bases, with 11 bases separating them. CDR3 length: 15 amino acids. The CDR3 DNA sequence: TGTGCCAGCAGCCCCGGACAGCCGAACACCGGGGAGCTGTTTTTT. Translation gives CASSPGQPNTGELFF.

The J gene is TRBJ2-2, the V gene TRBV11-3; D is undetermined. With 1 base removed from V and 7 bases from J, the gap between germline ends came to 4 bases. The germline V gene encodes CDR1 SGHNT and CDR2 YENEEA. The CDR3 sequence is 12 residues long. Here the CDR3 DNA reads TGTGCCAGCAGCTTAGTAGACGGGGAGCTGTTTTTT. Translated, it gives CASSLVDGELFF.

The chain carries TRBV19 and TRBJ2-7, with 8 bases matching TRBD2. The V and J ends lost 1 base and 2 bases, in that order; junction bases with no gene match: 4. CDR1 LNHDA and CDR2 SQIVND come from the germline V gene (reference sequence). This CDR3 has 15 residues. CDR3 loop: CASSIGTSRAYEQYF. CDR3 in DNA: TGTGCCAGTAGTATAGGGACTAGCAGAGCCTACGAGCAGTACTTC.

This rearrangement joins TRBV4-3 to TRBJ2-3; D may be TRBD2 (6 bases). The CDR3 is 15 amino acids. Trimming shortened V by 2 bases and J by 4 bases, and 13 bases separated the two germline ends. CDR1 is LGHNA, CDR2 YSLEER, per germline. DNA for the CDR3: TGCGCCAGCAGCCAAAACGACTGGGAGGCAGATACGCAGTATTTT. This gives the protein CASSQNDWEADTQYF.

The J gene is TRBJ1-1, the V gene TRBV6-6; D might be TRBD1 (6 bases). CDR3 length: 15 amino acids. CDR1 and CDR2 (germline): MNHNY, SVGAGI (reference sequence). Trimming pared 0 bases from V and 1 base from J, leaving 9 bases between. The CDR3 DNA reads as TGTGCCAGCAGTTACTCGACGACAGGGAACACTGAAGCTTTCTTT. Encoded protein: CASSYSTTGNTEAFF.

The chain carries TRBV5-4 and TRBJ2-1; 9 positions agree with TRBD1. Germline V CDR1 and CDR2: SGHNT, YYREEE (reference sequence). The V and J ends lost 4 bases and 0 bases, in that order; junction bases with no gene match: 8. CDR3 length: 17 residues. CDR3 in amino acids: CASSGTGQGGSYNEQFF. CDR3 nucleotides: TGTGCCAGCAGCGGGACGGGACAGGGTGGCTCCTACAATGAGCAGTTCTTC.

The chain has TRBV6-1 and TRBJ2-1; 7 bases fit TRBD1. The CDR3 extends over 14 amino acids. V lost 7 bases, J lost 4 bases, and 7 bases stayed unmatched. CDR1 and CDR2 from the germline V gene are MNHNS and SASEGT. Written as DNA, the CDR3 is TGTGCCAGCATCCGGACAGGTAGATACAATGAGCAGTTCTTC. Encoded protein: CASIRTGRYNEQFF.

This CDR3 reads CASKLAGAYNEQFF. DNA of the CDR3: TGCGCCAGTAAACTAGCGGGAGCCTACAATGAGCAGTTCTTC. The chain carries TRBV5-1 and TRBJ2-1; 11 nucleotides align to TRBD2. From germline, CDR1 is SGHRS and CDR2 YFSETQ. J lost 2 bases, V lost 8 bases, and 3 bases had no gene match. The CDR3 has 14 amino acids.

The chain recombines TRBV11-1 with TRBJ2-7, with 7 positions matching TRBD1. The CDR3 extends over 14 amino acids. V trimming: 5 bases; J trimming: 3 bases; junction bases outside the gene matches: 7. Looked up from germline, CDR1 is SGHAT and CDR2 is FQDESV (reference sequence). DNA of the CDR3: TGTGCCAGCAGCCGAACGACAGGGTTCTACGAGCAGTACTTC. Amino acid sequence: CASSRTTGFYEQYF.

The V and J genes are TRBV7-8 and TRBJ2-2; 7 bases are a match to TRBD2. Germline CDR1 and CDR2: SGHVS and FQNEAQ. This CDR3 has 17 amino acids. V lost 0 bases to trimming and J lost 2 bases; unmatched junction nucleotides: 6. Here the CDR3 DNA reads TGTGCCAGCAGCTTAGCGCACAGCGGGACCAACACCGGGGAGCTGTTTTTT. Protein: CASSLAHSGTNTGELFF.